This T cell receptor (beta chain) was observed in a study of blood T cell repertoires in COVID-19. The wider study: Nucleic acid was either cDNA or gDNA, and it came from T cells, B-cell-depleted T cells, or PBMCs.

Using immunoSEQ multiplex PCR, the repertoire was profiled, and TCRdb retains in-frame clones only, with some absent. The sample lists under 250,000 clones, around 80% occurring once. The sequence derives from a woman aged 70 to 79 with acute or convalescent COVID-19. The sequenced sample was peripheral blood.

The CDR3 loop is CASSQRAGVNTQYF. DNA for the CDR3: TGCGCCAGCAGCCAGAGAGCGGGGGTAAATACGCAGTATTTT. V usage is TRBV4-3 and J usage is TRBJ2-3; the match to TRBD2 covers 8 bases. V was pared by 3 bases and J by 7 bases, with 6 bases of the junction left unmatched. The CDR3 is made up of 14 amino acids. Germline V gene data show CDR1 as LGHNA and CDR2 as YSLEER.